The 28 T cell receptor beta chains reported below all come from one sample, sequenced in a study of monozygotic twins with inflammatory bowel disease. No DNA is given; TCRdb re-called the 5' RACE reads and lists each CDR3 protein once. This sample contains approximately 400,000 distinct CDR3 sequences. The sample was blood. These receptors all come from a human donor with ulcerative colitis or Crohn's disease, or a healthy co-twin of an affected twin (not recorded which).

V gene TRBV20-1 combines with J gene TRBJ2-3. Germline V gene lookup returns CDR1 DFQATT and CDR2 SNEGSKA (reference sequence). This CDR3 is built from 14 residues. CDR3 region: CSARPQRSTDTQYF.

This chain uses TRBV5-4 with TRBJ2-1. Germline V gene data show CDR1 as SGHNT and CDR2 as YYREEE (reference sequence). CDR3 length: 13 amino acids. CDR3 residues: CASSLVLDNEQFF. The whole variable domain, remainder taken from reference TRBV5-4 and TRBJ2-1, is ETGVTQSPTHLIKTRGQQVTLRCSSQSGHNTVSWYQQALGQGPQFIFQYYREEENGRGNFPPRFSGLQFPNYSSELNVNALELDDSALYLCASSLVLDNEQFFGPGTRLTVL.

The chain's CDR3 is CASSPGRYYGYTF. The chain joins TRBV6-2 or TRBV6-3 to TRBJ1-2; checking the TCRdb D call of TRBD1 is not possible without DNA. The CDR3 length is 13 residues. Per the germline V gene, CDR1 is MNHEY and CDR2 is SVGEGT.

This chain joins TRBV6-6 and TRBJ2-3; TCRdb selects TRBD2, and the lack of DNA leaves this call unchecked. CDR1 is MNHNY and CDR2 is SVGAGI in the germline V gene (reference sequence). This CDR3 contains 13 residues. The CDR3 reads CASRLDTTDTQYF.

V gene TRBV18 combines with J gene TRBJ2-3; the D call of TRBD2 rests on TCRdb alone, since no DNA is present to check it. Germline V gene sequence: CDR1 KGHSH, CDR2 LQKENI. The CDR3 is 18 residues long. CDR3 protein: CASSPRASGGLGTDTQYF.

This sequence joins TRBV20-1 and TRBJ2-7; TCRdb proposes TRBD1, but this gene call is untestable without DNA. CDR1 DFQATT and CDR2 SNEGSKA come from the germline V gene (reference sequence). The CDR3 contains 13 residues. CDR3 region: CSASGGYLDEQYF.

The rearrangement joins TRBV5-6 to TRBJ2-3; no DNA is available, so the TRBD2 call from TCRdb remains unchecked. The CDR3 has 14 residues. The V gene's germline CDR1 is SGHDT and CDR2 YYEEEE. This CDR3 reads CASSLLSSAGTQYF.

The rearrangement uses TRBV6-4 and TRBJ1-1; TCRdb selects TRBD1, and the lack of DNA leaves this call unchecked. Germline CDR1 and CDR2: MRHNA and SNTAGT. This CDR3 is 12 amino acids long. The CDR3 sequence: CASSDGGRRAFF.

V usage is TRBV20-1 and J usage is TRBJ2-4; TCRdb's D call, TRBD1, is unchecked because there is no DNA. This CDR3 spans 18 amino acids. Germline V gene lookup returns CDR1 DFQATT and CDR2 SNEGSKA (reference sequence). The CDR3 spells CSARETGHAIGAKNIQYF.

The chain uses TRBV11-3 and TRBJ2-1; no DNA is available, so the TRBD2 call from TCRdb remains unchecked. The CDR3 loop spans 16 amino acids. The germline gives CDR1 SGHNT, CDR2 YENEEA. CDR3 amino acids: CASSLETSGGRNEQFF.

The rearrangement links TRBV7-2 to TRBJ1-1; TCRdb proposes TRBD1, but this gene call is untestable without DNA. Looked up from germline, CDR1 is SGHTA and CDR2 is FQGNSA. There are 16 residues in the CDR3. The CDR3 protein is CASRLGGTVRNTEAFF.

The rearrangement joins TRBV5-1 to TRBJ2-7; TCRdb outputs TRBD2, but without DNA this stays unchecked. Germline CDR1 is SGHRS and CDR2 is YFSETQ. CDR3 size: 14 residues. The CDR3 spells CASSLQGGFDEQYF.

The rearrangement joins TRBV19 to TRBJ2-1; the D call of TRBD1 rests on TCRdb alone, since no DNA is present to check it. Per the germline V gene, CDR1 is LNHDA and CDR2 is SQIVND (reference sequence). This CDR3 comprises 15 residues. CDR3 region: CASEPGRGLYNEQFF.

The chain recombines TRBV7-9 with TRBJ1-2; lacking DNA, the TRBD1 call made by TCRdb goes unchecked. Germline CDR1 is SEHNR and CDR2 is FQNEAQ (reference sequence). The CDR3 totals 15 residues. The CDR3 sequence is CASSLQGGSNYGYTF.

The chain recombines TRBV20-1 with TRBJ1-2; the TCRdb D gene call, TRBD1, has no DNA to confirm it. Per the germline V gene, CDR1 is DFQATT and CDR2 is SNEGSKA (reference sequence). This CDR3 is 12 amino acids long. The CDR3 sequence: CSALHGGGGYTF.

This sequence joins TRBV29-1 and TRBJ1-1; the D gene TCRdb calls, TRBD1, cannot be checked with no DNA. CDR3 size: 13 residues. Germline-derived CDR1 and CDR2 are SQVTM and ANQGSEA. This chain's CDR3 is CSGGMDSMAQPFF.

This rearrangement joins TRBV2 to TRBJ2-6. Germline V gene data show CDR1 as SNHLY and CDR2 as FYNNEI. The CDR3 runs 13 residues. CDR3 loop: CANRPSGANVLTF.

This chain's CDR3 is CASSLFLSSGGVTDTQYF. V usage is TRBV11-1 and J usage is TRBJ2-3; checking the TCRdb D call of TRBD2 is not possible without DNA. This CDR3 spans 18 amino acids. CDR1 is SGHAT and CDR2 is FQDESV in the germline V gene (reference sequence).

J is TRBJ2-1 and V is TRBV5-1; TCRdb lists TRBD2, though no DNA is available to test this call. The CDR3 has 15 residues. From germline, CDR1 is SGHRS and CDR2 YFSETQ. This chain's CDR3 is CASSLAASGKNEQFF.

V is TRBV20-1 and J is TRBJ2-6; the TCRdb D gene call, TRBD2, has no DNA to confirm it. CDR3 length equals 17 residues. In germline, CDR1 is DFQATT, CDR2 SNEGSKA (reference sequence). CDR3 protein: CSARGSGPLSGANVLTF.

This chain links TRBV5-1 with TRBJ2-7; TCRdb gives TRBD2 as the D gene, but with no DNA this cannot be confirmed. CDR1 is SGHRS and CDR2 is YFSETQ in the germline V gene. The CDR3 loop spans 14 amino acids. CDR3: CASSLGTNSYEQYF.

The CDR3 reads CASSLEGGSGTGELFF. V and J are TRBV12-3 or TRBV12-4 and TRBJ2-2; the D call of TRBD2 rests on TCRdb alone, since no DNA is present to check it. The CDR3 is 16 residues long.

The genes are TRBV5-1 and TRBJ1-1. Looked up from germline, CDR1 is SGHRS and CDR2 is YFSETQ. The CDR3 is made up of 13 amino acids. The CDR3 here is CASSALDSTEAFF.

The chain links TRBV18 to TRBJ1-1; TCRdb calls TRBD1, which cannot be checked without DNA. The CDR3 is 18 amino acids. The germline V gene encodes CDR1 KGHSH and CDR2 LQKENI. CDR3 sequence reads: CASSPVQGARGFNTEAFF.

This chain uses TRBV6-5 with TRBJ1-5; without DNA, the TCRdb call of TRBD1 cannot be checked. Germline V gene data show CDR1 as MNHEY and CDR2 as SVGAGI. This CDR3 comprises 15 residues. CDR3 protein: CASSYSQGEGQPQHF.

J is TRBJ1-4 and V is TRBV6-1; the TCRdb D gene call, TRBD1, has no DNA to confirm it. The CDR3 has 14 residues. From germline, CDR1 is MNHNS and CDR2 SASEGT. CDR3 residues: CASRRDRTNEKLFF.

The V and J genes are TRBV12-3 or TRBV12-4 and TRBJ1-3; TCRdb's assignment of TRBD1 cannot be checked, as there is no DNA. This CDR3 has 15 amino acids. CDR3 in amino acids: CASSIPGQGANTIYF.

V usage is TRBV12-3 or TRBV12-4 and J usage is TRBJ2-7. The CDR3 covers 12 residues. Here the CDR3 reads CASSLGRWEQYF.